This T cell receptor (beta chain) appears in the sequencing data of a study of PD-L1 blockade in urothelial cancer. Study information: Blood underwent analysis 3 weeks (second dose) and 6 weeks after treatment began.

V lost 3 bases to trimming and J lost 0 bases, with 18 bases between them. Per germline, CDR1 SGDLS and CDR2 YYNGEE. The CDR3 covers 17 residues. Sequencing used immunoSEQ multiplex PCR; TCRdb keeps in-frame clones, though not all of them. The sample yields fewer than 65,000 clones, about 83% seen once. Documented time point: pretreatment peripheral blood. The source of this sequence is a woman aged 60-75 years with urothelial cancer. The V call is TRBV9, the J call TRBJ1-1; D gene uncertain. Sequencing was performed on PBMCs, taken around atezolizumab (anti-PD-L1) treatment. The CDR3 DNA is TGTGCCAGCAGCGCCGGGTCTTTTCTCCTGATGAACACTGAAGCTTTCTTT. It encodes CASSAGSFLLMNTEAFF.